The 18 T cell receptor beta chains given below trace back to one sample, sequenced in a study of T-cell memory formation after mild COVID-19. TCRdb itself ran the 5' RACE reads through MiXCR, one entry per CDR3 protein. Of approximately 50,000 distinct CDR3 sequences listed, roughly 12% are singletons. Source material: PBMCs or a T cell subset sorted from them (not recorded which). The receptors originated from a man aged 18 to 30 who had mild COVID-19 (a few samples of this study predate the infection). Cell type and time point are not known.

This rearrangement joins TRBV20-1 to TRBJ2-4; D remains ambiguous. Trimming removed 6 bases at V and 0 bases at J, with 15 bases between. The CDR3 spans 15 residues. In germline, CDR1 is DFQATT, CDR2 SNEGSKA (reference sequence). Written as DNA, the CDR3 is TGCAGTGCCCACCGACTGGGGTTAGCCAAAAACATTCAGTACTTC. Translating gives CSAHRLGLAKNIQYF.

This clonotype was counted a few times. V and J are TRBV10-3 and TRBJ2-3; 7 nucleotides line up with TRBD2. The germline gives CDR1 ENHRY, CDR2 SYGVKD. CDR3 size: 16 residues. The trim removed 8 bases at V and 0 bases at J, leaving 11 bases unmatched. In DNA, the CDR3 is TGTGCCATCTCCCCGGCGGGGGTCAGAAGCACAGATACGCAGTATTTT. Its translation is CAISPAGVRSTDTQYF.

This clonotype was seen ten or more times. The CDR3 spells CASSLDWRAHEQFF. The DNA of the CDR3 is TGTGCCAGCAGCTTAGATTGGAGGGCACATGAGCAGTTCTTC. The chain recombines TRBV7-2 with TRBJ2-1; D is possibly TRBD2 (6 bases). CDR1 SGHTA and CDR2 FQGNSA come from the germline V gene. V shed 1 base and J shed 8 bases, with 12 bases lying between them. The CDR3 has 14 amino acids.

This clonotype was seen a handful of times. The V call is TRBV29-1, the J call TRBJ1-3, with D perhaps matching TRBD1 (5 bases). V was trimmed by 5 bases and J by 1 base, leaving 9 bases between them. CDR1 is SQVTM and CDR2 is ANQGSEA in the germline V gene. This CDR3 is built from 13 residues. This CDR3 reads CSVWGVSGNTIYF. CDR3 nucleotides: TGCAGCGTTTGGGGGGTATCTGGAAACACCATATATTTT. Filled out from reference TRBV29-1 and TRBJ1-3, the complete variable domain reads SAVISQKPSRDICQRGTSLTIQCQVDSQVTMMFWYRQQPGQSLTLIATANQGSEATYESGFVIDKFPISRPNLTFSTLTVSNMSPEDSSIYLCSVWGVSGNTIYFGEGSWLTVV.

This rearrangement joins TRBV5-1 to TRBJ2-2, with TRBD1 as a possible D gene (5 bases). The CDR3 has 17 amino acids. V was shortened by 2 bases and J by 4 bases, with 18 bases between the two germline ends. Looked up from germline, CDR1 is SGHRS and CDR2 is YFSETQ. DNA of the CDR3: TGCGCCAGCAGCTTCCGAGGTCGGGCCCAGGGCACCGGGGAGCTGTTTTTT. It encodes CASSFRGRAQGTGELFF. Filled out from reference TRBV5-1 and TRBJ2-2, the complete variable domain reads KAGVTQTPRYLIKTRGQQVTLSCSPISGHRSVSWYQQTPGQGLQFLFEYFSETQRNKGNFPGRFSGRQFSNSRSEMNVSTLELGDSALYLCASSFRGRAQGTGELFFGEGSRLTVL.

The V call is TRBV4-1, the J call TRBJ1-6; D uncertain. The CDR3 length is 15 residues. Looked up from germline, CDR1 is MGHRA and CDR2 is YSYEKL. Trimming removed 2 bases from V and 7 bases from J, with 12 bases in between. CDR3 in DNA: TGCGCCAGCAGCCAATCTGGCACAGCCAATTCACCCCTCCACTTT. It is translated as CASSQSGTANSPLHF.

Concerning this clonotype itself: Just one base apart from a much larger clone, this may be a read error. This rearrangement joins TRBV3-1 to TRBJ2-3, with no clear D. V dropped 4 bases and J dropped 7 bases, with 12 bases sitting between them. Germline V gene data show CDR1 as LGHDT and CDR2 as YNNKEL (reference sequence). CDR3 size: 13 residues. This CDR3 is CASSPFSVYTQYF. The DNA for the CDR3 is TGTGCCAGCAGCCCCTTCTCTGTGTATACGCAGTATTTT.

Judged by abundance, this clonotype is medium-sized. V gene TRBV2 combines with J gene TRBJ2-7; no clear D gene. The V gene's germline CDR1 is SNHLY and CDR2 FYNNEI. The CDR3 runs 13 residues. V was cut by 1 base and J by 6 bases, with 10 bases left in between. CDR3 residues: CASSEVFFPEQYV. The CDR3 region has the DNA TGTGCCAGCAGTGAAGTGTTCTTTCCCGAGCAGTACGTC.

This clonotype was observed at least ten times. This sequence joins TRBV7-2 and TRBJ1-2; tentative D call: TRBD1 (6 bases). Germline V gene lookup returns CDR1 SGHTA and CDR2 FQGNSA. The CDR3 loop spans 14 amino acids. V lost 0 bases and J 7 bases, leaving 12 bases between the germline ends. The CDR3 sequence: CASSLAPGAVGYTF. The CDR3 DNA reads as TGTGCCAGCAGCTTAGCGCCAGGGGCCGTTGGCTACACCTTC. Together with reference TRBV7-2 and TRBJ1-2, the CDR3 gives the full variable domain: GAGVSQSPSNKVTEKGKDVELRCDPISGHTALYWYRQSLGQGLEFLIYFQGNSAPDKSGLPSDRFSAERTGGSVSTLTIQRTQQEDSAVYLCASSLAPGAVGYTFGSGTRLTVV.

The CDR3 bases are TGTGCCAGCAGTGAAGGGCGGCGGGGTAACACCGGGGAGCTGTTTTTT. Protein: CASSEGRRGNTGELFF. J is TRBJ2-2 and V is TRBV25-1; D is perhaps TRBD2 (6 bases). Germline CDR1 is MGHDK and CDR2 is SYGVNS. V dropped 2 bases and J dropped 2 bases, with 12 bases sitting between them. The CDR3 runs to 16 residues.

This clonotype was observed a few times. The chain couples TRBV15 to TRBJ2-3; 7 bases are a match to TRBD1. Germline loops: CDR1 LNHNV, CDR2 YYDKDF (reference sequence). This CDR3 is 17 amino acids long. V lost 2 bases to trimming and J lost 4 bases; unmatched junction nucleotides: 12. DNA for the CDR3: TGTGCCACCAGCAGATCCGGGACAGCGATGTCGGCAGATACGCAGTATTTT. Its protein is CATSRSGTAMSADTQYF.

This chain uses TRBV12-3 or TRBV12-4 with TRBJ1-6; 8 bases line up with TRBD1. With 5 bases clipped from V and 8 bases from J, the junction kept 8 bases outside the gene matches. The CDR3 is 15 residues long. The CDR3 bases are TGTGCCAGCAGTCAGGACAGGGCCACCGATTCACCCCTCCACTTT. It is translated as CASSQDRATDSPLHF.

The CDR3: CASSLSGGYTGELFF. The CDR3 nucleotides are TGTGCCAGCAGTTTATCAGGGGGCTACACCGGGGAGCTGTTTTTT. The rearrangement links TRBV27 to TRBJ2-2, with TRBD1 matching 7 bases. Looked up from germline, CDR1 is MNHEY and CDR2 is SMNVEV (reference sequence). The CDR3 totals 15 residues. J was trimmed by 3 bases and V by 0 bases; bases with no gene match: 1.

This clonotype was found many times. CDR3 residues: CASSLVGGGAGNEQFF. In nucleotides, the CDR3 is TGTGCCAGCAGCTTAGTCGGCGGGGGGGCCGGCAATGAGCAGTTCTTC. The gene calls are TRBV11-3 and TRBJ2-1, with 9 nucleotides matching TRBD2. This CDR3 is built from 16 residues. Germline V gene data show CDR1 as SGHNT and CDR2 as YENEEA. V trimming: 1 base; J trimming: 6 bases; junction bases outside the gene matches: 7.

This clonotype has at least ten counts. This chain connects TRBV4-3 to TRBJ2-5, with D perhaps matching TRBD2 (6 bases). This CDR3 region has 13 residues. The V gene's germline CDR1 is LGHNA and CDR2 YSLEER. Trimming left V 4 bases short and J 0 bases short, with 6 bases between. CDR3 in amino acids: CASSRDYQETQYF. The CDR3 DNA is TGCGCCAGCAGCCGGGACTACCAAGAGACCCAGTACTTC.

This clonotype was recorded at least ten times. This CDR3 reads CASSYSLGASYEQYF. DNA of the CDR3: TGTGCCAGCAGTTACTCGCTGGGAGCCTCCTACGAGCAGTACTTC. The V and J genes are TRBV6-5 and TRBJ2-7, with a possible D match to TRBD2 (5 bases). This CDR3 spans 15 amino acids. V dropped 0 bases and J dropped 0 bases, with 9 bases sitting between them. Germline V CDR1 and CDR2: MNHEY, SVGAGI.

This rearrangement joins TRBV4-2 to TRBJ2-7; TRBD1 agrees at 9 bases. The CDR3 runs to 14 residues. Looked up from germline, CDR1 is LGHNA and CDR2 is YNFKEQ. The V gene end was trimmed by 3 bases and the J gene end by 2 bases; junction bases not matched to a gene: 2. The CDR3 DNA follows: TGTGCCAGCAGCCAGGGACAGGGCGCCTACGAGCAGTACTTC. Its translation is CASSQGQGAYEQYF.

This clonotype was observed at least ten times. The chain is built from TRBV4-3 and TRBJ2-3, with 10 positions matching TRBD2. With 2 bases clipped from V and 8 bases from J, the junction kept 7 bases outside the gene matches. CDR3 length: 15 residues. The V gene's germline CDR1 is LGHNA and CDR2 YSLEER. DNA of the CDR3: TGCGCCAGCAGCCAACCTAGCGGGGGTCGGGTTACGCAGTATTTT. Amino acid sequence: CASSQPSGGRVTQYF.